Below are 18 T cell receptor beta chains sequenced from a single sample in a study of T cell responses to AZD1222 COVID-19 vaccine. Libraries were prepared by immunoSEQ multiplex PCR; TCRdb keeps only in-frame clonotypes and omits some of them. Among about 140,000 clones, about 93% were seen once, and the ten largest hold 5.1%. Sequenced here: peripheral blood, sampled on day 0 of AZD1222 vaccination. The receptors shown here come from an adult in good health.

The V gene is TRBV5-1, the J gene TRBJ1-2; D gene uncertain. Germline CDR1 SGHRS, CDR2 YFSETQ. This CDR3 comprises 16 residues. Trimming left V 4 bases short and J 8 bases short, with 24 bases between. DNA of the CDR3: TGCGCCAGCAGCGGTATCGGAACTATTCACCTCGAGGGCTACACCTTC. Translated: CASSGIGTIHLEGYTF.

J is TRBJ2-7 and V is TRBV11-2, with no clear D. Germline assignment: CDR1 SGHAT and CDR2 FQNNGV. The CDR3 loop spans 16 amino acids. V dropped 6 bases and J dropped 0 bases, with 18 bases sitting between them. CDR3 coding DNA: TGTGCCAGCAGTCGTATAGTCGGACCCAACTCCTACGAGCAGTACTTC. This codes for CASSRIVGPNSYEQYF.

V and J are TRBV27 and TRBJ1-3, with a weak D call TRBD1 (5 bases). The length of the CDR3 is 15 residues. V lost 6 bases, J lost 1 base, and 13 bases lay in between. Germline values: CDR1 MNHEY, CDR2 SMNVEV (reference sequence). DNA of the CDR3: TGTGCCAGCAGCCCGATGGGGCGTTCTGGAAACACCATATATTTT. It yields the protein CASSPMGRSGNTIYF.

CDR3 nucleotide sequence: TGTGCCAGCAGCCAGAGCGGGACTCTATCATACGAGCAGTACTTC. Its protein product is CASSQSGTLSYEQYF. The V call is TRBV11-2, the J call TRBJ2-7, with 7 nucleotides matching TRBD2. Germline-derived CDR1 and CDR2 are SGHAT and FQNNGV. Trimming took 5 bases from V and 4 from J; bases not matched to a gene: 11. The CDR3 runs 15 residues.

The V call is TRBV5-1, the J call TRBJ2-6; unclear D gene. Germline assignment: CDR1 SGHRS and CDR2 YFSETQ. This CDR3 is 14 amino acids long. V dropped 4 bases and J dropped 2 bases, with 7 bases sitting between them. CDR3 residues: CASSRSAGANVLTF. The CDR3 bases are TGCGCCAGCAGCCGTTCGGCTGGGGCCAACGTCCTGACTTTC.

This sequence joins TRBV6-6 and TRBJ1-1, with 8 bases fitting TRBD1. The CDR3 has 16 amino acids. Germline V CDR1 and CDR2: MNHNY, SVGAGI (reference sequence). After removal of 10 bases from V and 6 bases from J, the junction contained 19 bases not matched to a gene. CDR3 in DNA: TGTGCCACCCTTAACCGGGACAGGACTTCGGGGGCTGAAGCTTTCTTT. Protein product: CATLNRDRTSGAEAFF.

Only a few counts were recorded for this clone. The chain has TRBV18 and TRBJ2-1; 7 bases line up with TRBD1. The germline gives CDR1 KGHSH, CDR2 LQKENI. The CDR3 has 14 residues. Trimming took 3 bases from V and 4 from J; bases not matched to a gene: 3. In DNA form, the CDR3 reads TGTGCCAGCTCACCCACGACAGGGTACAATGAGCAGTTCTTC. This sequence encodes CASSPTTGYNEQFF.

The rearrangement links TRBV6-5 to TRBJ2-3; 11 bases agree with TRBD2. J gave up 4 bases and V 6 bases, and 6 bases lay outside the gene matches. Germline V gene data show CDR1 as MNHEY and CDR2 as SVGAGI. The CDR3 loop spans 15 amino acids. CDR3 in amino acids: CASSMGLAAPDTQYF. The CDR3 DNA follows: TGTGCCAGCAGCATGGGACTAGCGGCCCCAGATACGCAGTATTTT.

The rearrangement links TRBV3-1 (or the pseudogene TRBV3-2) to TRBJ2-7; unclear D gene. The CDR3 has 12 residues. CDR1 is LGHDT, CDR2 YNNKEL, per germline (reference sequence). The V gene lost 1 base and the J gene lost 7 bases, with 8 bases spanning the gap. CDR3 amino acids: CASSQGPLEQYF. CDR3 coding DNA: TGTGCCAGCAGCCAAGGGCCCCTGGAGCAGTACTTC.

This chain links TRBV5-1 with TRBJ1-2; TRBD1 might be the D (6 bases). Trimming removed 6 bases from V and 8 bases from J, with 14 bases in between. The CDR3 is 12 amino acids. CDR1 and CDR2 (germline): SGHRS, YFSETQ. The CDR3 DNA reads TGCGCCAGCACCGGAGGGGGGGGCGGCTACACCTTC. Its protein product is CASTGGGGGYTF.

The chain carries TRBV5-1 and TRBJ2-7, with a tentative D call TRBD2 (6 bases). This CDR3 comprises 14 residues. V was clipped by 1 base and J by 5 bases, with 13 bases between them. Germline CDR1 reads SGHRS; CDR2 reads YFSETQ. This CDR3 is CASSLRQGGDEQYF. In nucleotides, the CDR3 is TGCGCCAGCAGCTTGCGCCAGGGAGGAGACGAGCAGTACTTC. The variable domain in full, with the rest retrieved from reference TRBV5-1 and TRBJ2-7, is KAGVTQTPRYLIKTRGQQVTLSCSPISGHRSVSWYQQTPGQGLQFLFEYFSETQRNKGNFPGRFSGRQFSNSRSEMNVSTLELGDSALYLCASSLRQGGDEQYFGPGTRLTVT.

The rearrangement joins TRBV6-4 to TRBJ1-5; 11 nucleotides line up with TRBD1. The length of the CDR3 is 17 residues. With V trimmed by 7 bases and J by 0 bases, 8 bases remained unmatched. Germline-derived CDR1 and CDR2 are MRHNA and SNTAGT. The CDR3 reads CASTGTGGFYSNQPQHF. In nucleotides, the CDR3 is TGTGCCAGCACCGGGACAGGGGGTTTCTATAGCAATCAGCCCCAGCATTTT.

The CDR3 bases are TGTGCCTGGAGTGGGCTAGGTTTAGCGCAGTATTTT. It translates to CAWSGLGLAQYF. V usage is TRBV30 and J usage is TRBJ2-3, with D unresolved. The CDR3 runs to 12 residues. V dropped 1 base and J dropped 10 bases, with 12 bases sitting between them. Germline values: CDR1 GTSNPN, CDR2 SVGIG (reference sequence).

This chain uses TRBV20-1 with TRBJ2-3; D remains ambiguous. The V and J ends lost 5 bases and 4 bases respectively, with 7 bases between them. Per germline, CDR1 DFQATT and CDR2 SNEGSKA (reference sequence). The CDR3 extends over 11 amino acids. CDR3 nucleotides: TGCAGTGCTTTCAGACCAGATACGCAGTATTTT. Translated, it gives CSAFRPDTQYF.

This chain connects TRBV10-3 to TRBJ2-1; 7 bases match TRBD1. V shed 6 bases, J shed 12 bases, and the junction held 8 bases outside the gene matches. The CDR3 is 12 residues long. Per the germline V gene, CDR1 is ENHRY and CDR2 is SYGVKD. This CDR3 reads CAIRDDRERQFF. The CDR3 DNA follows: TGTGCCATCAGGGACGACAGGGAGAGGCAGTTCTTC.

The chain employs TRBV12-3 or TRBV12-4 and TRBJ2-2; D not certain. Trimming removed 7 bases from V and 7 bases from J, with 10 bases in between. The CDR3 extends over 12 amino acids. CDR3: CASTRSIGELFF. The CDR3 bases are TGTGCCAGCACCAGGTCCATCGGGGAGCTGTTTTTT.

The CDR3 loop is CASSVGIGSYNEQFF. DNA for the CDR3: TGTGCCAGCAGCGTAGGGATTGGCTCCTACAATGAGCAGTTCTTC. The chain couples TRBV9 to TRBJ2-1, with D uncertain. The V end was cut by 0 bases, the J end by 0 bases, with 7 bases between. The CDR3 runs to 15 residues. Germline-derived CDR1 and CDR2 are SGDLS and YYNGEE.

V is TRBV9 and J is TRBJ2-2, with a tentative D call TRBD2 (6 bases). The CDR3 runs to 14 residues. Germline CDR1 reads SGDLS; CDR2 reads YYNGEE. V lost 4 bases to trimming and J lost 6 bases, with 13 bases between them. CDR3 in amino acids: CASSSRLVPGELFF. In DNA, the CDR3 is TGTGCCAGCAGCAGCAGACTAGTACCCGGGGAGCTGTTTTTT.